This T cell receptor (beta chain) was observed in a study of blood T cell repertoires in COVID-19. Study details: Acute-phase and convalescent COVID-19 samples originated in the United States, Italy and Spain. T cells, B-cell-depleted T cells, or PBMCs supplied cDNA or gDNA.

Germline CDR1 SGHNT, CDR2 YENEEA. The V and J ends lost 5 bases and 5 bases, in that order; junction bases with no gene match: 5. CDR3 size: 14 residues. Authors' methods: Using reference gene primer amplification, nucleated cell counts were estimated. Sequencing was performed with immunoSEQ multiplex PCR; in TCRdb, only in-frame clones are kept and a portion is missing. V and J calls and clone size are copied from that table; D and trimming were computed from the DNA. The sample lists about 200,000 clones; around nine tenths were seen once. This chain joins TRBV11-3 and TRBJ1-1; 10 nucleotides agree with TRBD1. Material: peripheral blood. The source is a man in his sixties who had recovered from COVID-19. The CDR3, as DNA: TGTGCCAGCAGCCCCGGACAGGGGGGGACTGAAGCTTTCTTT. Translated: CASSPGQGGTEAFF. Together with reference TRBV11-3 and TRBJ1-1, the CDR3 gives the full variable domain: EAGVVQSPRYKIIEKKQPVAFWCNPISGHNTLYWYLQNLGQGPELLIRYENEEAVDDSQLPKDRFSAERLKGVDSTLKIQPAELGDSAVYLCASSPGQGGTEAFFGQGTRLTVV.